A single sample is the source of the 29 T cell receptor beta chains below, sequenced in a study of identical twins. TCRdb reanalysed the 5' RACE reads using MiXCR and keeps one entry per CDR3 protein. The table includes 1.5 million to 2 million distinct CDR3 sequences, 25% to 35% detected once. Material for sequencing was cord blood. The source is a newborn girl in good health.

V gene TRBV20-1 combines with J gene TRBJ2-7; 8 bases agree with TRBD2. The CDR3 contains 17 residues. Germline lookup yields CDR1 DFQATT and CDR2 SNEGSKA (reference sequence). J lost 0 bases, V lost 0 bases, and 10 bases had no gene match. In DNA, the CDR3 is TGCAGTGCTAGAGATTCGTATAGCGGGATGTACTCCTACGAGCAGTACTTC. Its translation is CSARDSYSGMYSYEQYF.

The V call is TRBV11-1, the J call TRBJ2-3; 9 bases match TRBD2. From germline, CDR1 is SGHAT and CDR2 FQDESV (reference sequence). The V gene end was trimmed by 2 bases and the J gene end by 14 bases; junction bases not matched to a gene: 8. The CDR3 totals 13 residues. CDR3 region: CASSLLREGLAYF. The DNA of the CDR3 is TGTGCCAGCAGCTTACTGCGGGAGGGCCTAGCGTATTTT.

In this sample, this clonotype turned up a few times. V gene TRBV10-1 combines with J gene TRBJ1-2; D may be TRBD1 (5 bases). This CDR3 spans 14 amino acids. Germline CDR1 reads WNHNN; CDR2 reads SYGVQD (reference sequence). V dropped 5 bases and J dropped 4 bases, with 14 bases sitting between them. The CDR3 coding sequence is TGCGCCAGCAGTCCGGACATCCTAGCCTATGGCTACACCTTC. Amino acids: CASSPDILAYGYTF.

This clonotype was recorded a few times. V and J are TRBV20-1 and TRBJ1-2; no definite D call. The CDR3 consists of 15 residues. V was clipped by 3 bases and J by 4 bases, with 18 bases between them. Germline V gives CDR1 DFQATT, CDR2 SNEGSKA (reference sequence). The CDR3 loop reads CSASSRHSKFYGYTF. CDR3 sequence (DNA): TGCAGTGCTAGTAGTAGGCACAGTAAATTCTATGGCTACACCTTC.

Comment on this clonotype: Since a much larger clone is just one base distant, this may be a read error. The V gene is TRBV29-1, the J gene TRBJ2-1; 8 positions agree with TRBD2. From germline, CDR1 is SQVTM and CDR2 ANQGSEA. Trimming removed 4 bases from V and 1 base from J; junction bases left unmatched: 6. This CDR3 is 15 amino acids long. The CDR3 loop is CSVGFRGGSYNEQFF. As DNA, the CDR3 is TGCAGCGTTGGCTTCCGGGGGGGATCCTACAATGAGCAGTTCTTC.

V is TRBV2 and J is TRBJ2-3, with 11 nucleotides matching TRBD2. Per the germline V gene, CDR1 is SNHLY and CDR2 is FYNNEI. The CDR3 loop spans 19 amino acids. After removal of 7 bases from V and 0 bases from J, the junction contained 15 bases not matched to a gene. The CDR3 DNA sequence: TGTGCCAGCACCGGTATAGCGGGAGGGTCGATTCATAGCACAGATACGCAGTATTTT. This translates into CASTGIAGGSIHSTDTQYF.

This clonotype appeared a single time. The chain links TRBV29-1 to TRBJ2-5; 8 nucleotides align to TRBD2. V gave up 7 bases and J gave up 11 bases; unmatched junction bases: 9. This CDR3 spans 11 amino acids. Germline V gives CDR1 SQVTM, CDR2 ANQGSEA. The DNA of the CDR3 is TGCAGCGCTCCCTTTAGCGGGGAGCAGTACTTC. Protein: CSAPFSGEQYF.

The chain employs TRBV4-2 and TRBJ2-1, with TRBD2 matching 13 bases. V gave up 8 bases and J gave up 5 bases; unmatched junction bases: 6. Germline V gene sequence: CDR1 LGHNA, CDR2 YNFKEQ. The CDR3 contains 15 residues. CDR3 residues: CASLAGTSGDNEQFF. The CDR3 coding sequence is TGTGCCAGCTTAGCTGGGACTAGCGGGGACAATGAGCAGTTCTTC.

The CDR3 DNA reads TGTGCCAGCAGCCAGATCTCGGGAGGGGCAGATACGCAGTATTTT. Translating it yields CASSQISGGADTQYF. The genes are TRBV4-2 and TRBJ2-3; 8 nucleotides match TRBD2. CDR3 size: 15 residues. Germline trimming cut 3 bases from V and 4 bases from J; bases unmatched to any gene: 6. CDR1 LGHNA and CDR2 YNFKEQ come from the germline V gene.

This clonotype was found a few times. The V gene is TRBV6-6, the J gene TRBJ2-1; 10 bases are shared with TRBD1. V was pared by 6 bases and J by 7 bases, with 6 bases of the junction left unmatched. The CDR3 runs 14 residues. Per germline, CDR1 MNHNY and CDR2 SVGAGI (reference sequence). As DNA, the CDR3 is TGTGCCAGCAGCTGGGACAGGGGATCAAATGAGCAGTTCTTC. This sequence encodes CASSWDRGSNEQFF.

The CDR3 here is CASESLETQYF. DNA for the CDR3: TGTGCTAGCGAATCCCTAGAGACCCAGTACTTC. This rearrangement joins TRBV7-7 to TRBJ2-5; D possibly corresponds to TRBD2 (5 bases). Germline V gives CDR1 SSHAT, CDR2 FNYEAQ (reference sequence). The CDR3 length is 11 residues.

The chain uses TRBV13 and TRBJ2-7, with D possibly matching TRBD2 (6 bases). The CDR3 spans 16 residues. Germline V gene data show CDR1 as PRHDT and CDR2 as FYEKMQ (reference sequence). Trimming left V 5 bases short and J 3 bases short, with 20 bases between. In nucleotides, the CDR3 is TGTGCCAGCAGCCGTCTTCCCTATAGCGGTAACTACGAGCAGTACTTC. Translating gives CASSRLPYSGNYEQYF.

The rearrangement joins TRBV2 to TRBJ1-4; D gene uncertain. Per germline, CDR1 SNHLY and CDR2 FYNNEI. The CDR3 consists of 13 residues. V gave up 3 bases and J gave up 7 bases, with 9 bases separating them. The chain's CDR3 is CASSDGDGEKLFF. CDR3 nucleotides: TGTGCCAGCAGTGACGGTGATGGTGAAAAACTGTTTTTT.

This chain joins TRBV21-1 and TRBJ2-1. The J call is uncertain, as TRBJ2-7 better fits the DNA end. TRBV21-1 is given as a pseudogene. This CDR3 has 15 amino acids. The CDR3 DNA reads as TGTGCCAGCAGCAAAGAAGACAGGTCCTACAATGAGCAGTACTTC. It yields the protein CASSKEDRSYNEQYF.

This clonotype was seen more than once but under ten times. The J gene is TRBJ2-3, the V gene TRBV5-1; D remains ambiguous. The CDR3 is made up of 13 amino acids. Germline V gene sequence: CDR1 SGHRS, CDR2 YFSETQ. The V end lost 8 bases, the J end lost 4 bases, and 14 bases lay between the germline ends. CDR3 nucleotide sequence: TGCGCCAGTTACCGTCTTCAGGCAGATACGCAGTATTTT. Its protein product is CASYRLQADTQYF.

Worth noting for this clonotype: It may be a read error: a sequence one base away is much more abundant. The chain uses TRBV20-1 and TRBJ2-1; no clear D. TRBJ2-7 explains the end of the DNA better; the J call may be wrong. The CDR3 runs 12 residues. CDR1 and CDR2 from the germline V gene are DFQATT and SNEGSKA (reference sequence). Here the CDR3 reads CSARRVSHEQYF. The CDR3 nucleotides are TGCAGTGCTAGAAGGGTGAGCCACGAGCAGTACTTC.

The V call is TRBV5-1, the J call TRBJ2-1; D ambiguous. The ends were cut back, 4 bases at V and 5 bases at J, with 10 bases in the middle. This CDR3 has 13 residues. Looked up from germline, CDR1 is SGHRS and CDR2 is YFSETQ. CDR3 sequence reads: CASSNRTNNEQFF. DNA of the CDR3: TGCGCCAGCAGCAATAGGACCAACAATGAGCAGTTCTTC.

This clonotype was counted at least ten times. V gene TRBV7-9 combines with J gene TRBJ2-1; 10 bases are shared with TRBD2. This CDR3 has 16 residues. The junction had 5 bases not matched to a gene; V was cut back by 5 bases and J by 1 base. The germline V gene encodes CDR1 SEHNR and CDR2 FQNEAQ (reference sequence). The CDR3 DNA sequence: TGTGCCAGCAGCCCGACTAGCGGGTATTCCTACAATGAGCAGTTCTTC. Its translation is CASSPTSGYSYNEQFF.

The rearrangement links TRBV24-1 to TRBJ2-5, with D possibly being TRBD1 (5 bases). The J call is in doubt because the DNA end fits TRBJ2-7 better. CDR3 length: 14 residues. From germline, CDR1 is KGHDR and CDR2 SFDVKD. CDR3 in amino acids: CATSDLKVGHEQYF. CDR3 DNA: TGTGCCACCAGTGATTTGAAGGTGGGGCACGAGCAGTACTTC.

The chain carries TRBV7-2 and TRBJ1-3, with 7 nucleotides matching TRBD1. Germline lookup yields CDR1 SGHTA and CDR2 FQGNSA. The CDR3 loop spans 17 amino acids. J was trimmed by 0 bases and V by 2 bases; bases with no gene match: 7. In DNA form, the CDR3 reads TGTGCCAGCAGCTTAAGGTCTCCAGGGGGCTCTGGAAACACCATATATTTT. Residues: CASSLRSPGGSGNTIYF.

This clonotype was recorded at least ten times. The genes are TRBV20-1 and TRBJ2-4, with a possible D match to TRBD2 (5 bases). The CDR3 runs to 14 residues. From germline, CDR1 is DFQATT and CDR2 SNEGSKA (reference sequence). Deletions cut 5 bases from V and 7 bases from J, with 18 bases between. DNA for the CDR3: TGCAGTGCTGGAAGGTCTAGCTCGGGTAACATTCAGTACTTC. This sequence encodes CSAGRSSSGNIQYF.

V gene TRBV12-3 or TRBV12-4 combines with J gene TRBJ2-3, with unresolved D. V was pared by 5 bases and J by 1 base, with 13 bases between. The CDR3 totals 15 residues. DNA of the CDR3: TGTGCCAGCAGTCCCTCGGGCGATGGCACAGATACGCAGTATTTT. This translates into CASSPSGDGTDTQYF.

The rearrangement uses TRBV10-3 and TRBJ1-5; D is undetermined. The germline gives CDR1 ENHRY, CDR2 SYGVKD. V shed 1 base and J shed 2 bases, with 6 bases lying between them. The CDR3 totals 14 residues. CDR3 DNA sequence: TGTGCCATCAGTGAGTTGAGGGGCAATCAGCCCCAGCATTTT. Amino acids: CAISELRGNQPQHF.

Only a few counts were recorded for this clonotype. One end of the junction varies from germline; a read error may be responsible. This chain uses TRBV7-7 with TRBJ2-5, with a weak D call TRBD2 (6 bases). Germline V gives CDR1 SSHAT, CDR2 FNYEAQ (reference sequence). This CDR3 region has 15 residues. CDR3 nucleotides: TGTGCTAGCAGCTTAGAGGCTAGCGCCGGGGAGACCCAGTACTTC. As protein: CASSLEASAGETQYF.

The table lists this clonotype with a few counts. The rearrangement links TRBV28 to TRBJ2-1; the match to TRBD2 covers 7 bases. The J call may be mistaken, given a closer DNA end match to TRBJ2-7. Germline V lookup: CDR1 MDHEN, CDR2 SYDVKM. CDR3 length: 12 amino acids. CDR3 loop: CASTRDYNEQYF. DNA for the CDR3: TGTGCCAGCACTAGGGACTACAATGAGCAGTACTTC.

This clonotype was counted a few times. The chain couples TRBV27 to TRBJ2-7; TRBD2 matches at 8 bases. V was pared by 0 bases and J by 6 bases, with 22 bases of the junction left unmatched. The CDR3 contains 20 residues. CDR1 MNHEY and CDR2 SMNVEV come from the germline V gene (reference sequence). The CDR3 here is CASSLSRTLLGGRQAGEQYF. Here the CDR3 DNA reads TGTGCCAGCAGTTTATCGCGCACCCTACTGGGCGGGAGGCAAGCTGGCGAGCAGTACTTC.

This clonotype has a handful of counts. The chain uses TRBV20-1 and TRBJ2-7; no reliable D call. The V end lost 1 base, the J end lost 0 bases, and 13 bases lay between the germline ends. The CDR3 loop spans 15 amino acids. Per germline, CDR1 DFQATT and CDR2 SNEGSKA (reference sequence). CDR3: CSARGGWIDSYEQYF. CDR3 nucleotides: TGCAGTGCTAGAGGCGGCTGGATCGACTCCTACGAGCAGTACTTC.

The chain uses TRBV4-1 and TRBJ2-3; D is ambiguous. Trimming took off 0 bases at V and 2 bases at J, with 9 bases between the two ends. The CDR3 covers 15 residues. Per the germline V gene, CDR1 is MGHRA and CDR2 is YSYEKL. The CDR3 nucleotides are TGCGCCAGCAGCCAAGACCCCTTTCCCACAGATACGCAGTATTTT. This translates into CASSQDPFPTDTQYF.

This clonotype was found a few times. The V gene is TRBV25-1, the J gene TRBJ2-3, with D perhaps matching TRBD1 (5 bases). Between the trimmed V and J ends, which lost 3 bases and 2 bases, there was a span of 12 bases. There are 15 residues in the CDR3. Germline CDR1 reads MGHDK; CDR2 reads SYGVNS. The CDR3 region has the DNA TGTGCCAGCAGTGATAGATGGGGCCTCACAGATACGCAGTATTTT. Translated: CASSDRWGLTDTQYF.